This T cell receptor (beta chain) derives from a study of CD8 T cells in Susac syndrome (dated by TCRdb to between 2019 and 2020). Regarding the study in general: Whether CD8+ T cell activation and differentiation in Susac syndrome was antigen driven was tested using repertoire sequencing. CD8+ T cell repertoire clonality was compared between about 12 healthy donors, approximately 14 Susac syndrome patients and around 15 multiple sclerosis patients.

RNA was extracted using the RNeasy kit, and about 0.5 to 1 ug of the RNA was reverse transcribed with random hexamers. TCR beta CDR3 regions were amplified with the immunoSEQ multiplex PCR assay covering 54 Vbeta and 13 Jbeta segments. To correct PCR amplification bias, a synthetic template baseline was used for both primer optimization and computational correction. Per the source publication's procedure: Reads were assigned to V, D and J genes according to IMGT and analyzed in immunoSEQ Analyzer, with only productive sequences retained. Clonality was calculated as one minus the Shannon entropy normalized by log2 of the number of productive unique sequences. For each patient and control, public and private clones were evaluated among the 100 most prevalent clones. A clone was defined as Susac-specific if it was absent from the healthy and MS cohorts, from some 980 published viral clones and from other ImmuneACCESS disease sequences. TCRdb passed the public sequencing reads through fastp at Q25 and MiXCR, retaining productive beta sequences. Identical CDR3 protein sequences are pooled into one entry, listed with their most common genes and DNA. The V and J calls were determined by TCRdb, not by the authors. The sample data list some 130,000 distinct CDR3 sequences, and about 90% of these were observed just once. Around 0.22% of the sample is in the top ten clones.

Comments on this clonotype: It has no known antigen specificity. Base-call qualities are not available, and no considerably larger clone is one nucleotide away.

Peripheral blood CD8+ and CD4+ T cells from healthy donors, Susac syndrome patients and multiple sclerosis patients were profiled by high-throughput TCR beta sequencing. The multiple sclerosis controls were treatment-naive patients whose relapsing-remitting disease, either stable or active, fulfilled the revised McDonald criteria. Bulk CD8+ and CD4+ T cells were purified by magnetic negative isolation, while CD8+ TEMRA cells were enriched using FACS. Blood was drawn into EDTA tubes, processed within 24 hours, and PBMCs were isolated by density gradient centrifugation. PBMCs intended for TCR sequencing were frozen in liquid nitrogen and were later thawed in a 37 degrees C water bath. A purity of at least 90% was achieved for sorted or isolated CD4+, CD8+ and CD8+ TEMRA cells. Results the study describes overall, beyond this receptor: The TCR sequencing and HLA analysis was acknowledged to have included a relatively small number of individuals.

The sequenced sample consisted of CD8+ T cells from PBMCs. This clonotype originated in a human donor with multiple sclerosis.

For the CDR3, the sequence is CASTGDRWTYEQYF. The DNA sequence follows: TGTGCCAGCACCGGGGACAGATGGACCTACGAGCAGTACTTC. The sequence links TRBV7-9 to TRBJ2-7, with 7 central nucleotides matching TRBD1. At the junction V is shortened by 7 bases and J by 2 bases; bases outside the gene matches: 8. The cysteine opens and the phenylalanine closes a CDR3 of 14 amino acids. Only the CDR3 region is kept as DNA, spanning 42 bases read in frame from base 1. According to the germline V gene (reference sequence), CDR1 reads SEHNR and CDR2 reads FQNEAQ.